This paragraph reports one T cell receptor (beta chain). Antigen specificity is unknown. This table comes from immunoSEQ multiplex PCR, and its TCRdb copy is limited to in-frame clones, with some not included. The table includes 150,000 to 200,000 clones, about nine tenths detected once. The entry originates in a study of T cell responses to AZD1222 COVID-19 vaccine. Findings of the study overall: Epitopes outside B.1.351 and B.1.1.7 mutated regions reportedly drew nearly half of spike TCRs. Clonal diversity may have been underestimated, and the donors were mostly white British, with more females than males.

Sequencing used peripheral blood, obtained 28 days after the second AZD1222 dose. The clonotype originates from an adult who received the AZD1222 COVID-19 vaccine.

DNA of the CDR3: TGTGCCAGTAGTATGGATGGGCCGGGCGACAGTGGACAGCCCCAGCATTTT. It yields the protein CASSMDGPGDSGQPQHF. The chain carries TRBV19 and TRBJ1-5, with D perhaps matching TRBD1 (5 bases). V was trimmed by 3 bases and J by 7 bases, leaving 22 bases between them. CDR3 length equals 17 residues. CDR1 is LNHDA, CDR2 SQIVND, per germline (reference sequence).